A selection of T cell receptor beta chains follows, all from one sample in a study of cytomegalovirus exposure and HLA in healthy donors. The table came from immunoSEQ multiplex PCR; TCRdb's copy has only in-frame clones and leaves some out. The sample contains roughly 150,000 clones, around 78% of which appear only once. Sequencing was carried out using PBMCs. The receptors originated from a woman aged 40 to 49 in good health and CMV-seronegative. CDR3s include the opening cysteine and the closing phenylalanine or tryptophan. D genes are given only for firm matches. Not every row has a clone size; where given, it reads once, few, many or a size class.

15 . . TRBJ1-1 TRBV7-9 TGTGCCAGCAGCTTACAGGACAGCCCGAACACTGAAGCTTTCTTT CASSLQDSPNTEAFF
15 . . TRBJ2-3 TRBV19 TGTGCCAGTAGTGGTTCGGCGGGGAAGAGGGATACGCAGTATTTT CASSGSAGKRDTQYF
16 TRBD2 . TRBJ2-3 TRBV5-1 TGCGCCAGCAGCCCCGTAGCGGGAATTAGCACAGATACGCAGTATTTT CASSPVAGISTDTQYF
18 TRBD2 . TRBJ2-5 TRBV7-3 TGTGCCAGCGGAGGTACGGCTAGCGGAGGCGAGGGGAGAGAGACCCAGTACTTC CASGGTASGGEGRETQYF
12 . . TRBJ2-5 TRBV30 TGTGCCTGGAAGGGACTTCAAGAGACCCAGTACTTC CAWKGLQETQYF
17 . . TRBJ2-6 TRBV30 TGTGCCTCCGAAACGGGACACCTCAGCTCTGGGGCCAACGTCCTGACTTTC CASETGHLSSGANVLTF
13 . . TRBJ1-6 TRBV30 TGTGCCTGGAGCCCCGGACTAGATTCACCCCTCCACTTT CAWSPGLDSPLHF
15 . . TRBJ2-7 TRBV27 TGTGCCAGCAGTTTCCACAGTGAATCCCCTTACGAGCAGTACTTC CASSFHSESPYEQYF
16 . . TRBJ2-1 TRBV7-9 TGTGCCAGCAGCTCACTAGACTCCGGGCGAGGGGGAGAGCAGTTCTTC CASSSLDSGRGGEQFF
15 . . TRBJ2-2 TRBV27 TGTGCCAGCACACCTAAGGCTCGGGACACCGGGGAGCTGTTTTTT CASTPKARDTGELFF
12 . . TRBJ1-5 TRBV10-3 TGTGCCATCAGTGAGTCCGGTCAGCCCCAGCATTTT CAISESGQPQHF
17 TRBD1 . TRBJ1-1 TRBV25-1 TGTGCCAGCAGTGAATCCGTGACAGGGGCGGGTGACACTGAAGCTTTCTTT CASSESVTGAGDTEAFF
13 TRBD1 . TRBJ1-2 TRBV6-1 TGTGCCAGCACCCCGACAGGGTCCCGTGGCTACACCTTC CASTPTGSRGYTF
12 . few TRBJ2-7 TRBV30 TGTGCCTGGAGCGGAGGGGTAAACGAGCAGTACTTC CAWSGGVNEQYF
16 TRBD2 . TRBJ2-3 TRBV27 TGTGCCAGCAGTCTTTTAGCGGGAGGGCCTACAGATACGCAGTATTTT CASSLLAGGPTDTQYF
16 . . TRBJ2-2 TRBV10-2 TGCGCCAGCAAGGACTACCTCAGGGTGGAAACCGGGGAGCTGTTTTTT CASKDYLRVETGELFF
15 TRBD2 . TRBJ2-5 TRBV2 TGTGCCAGCTCCGAGATTACTAGCGGCCAAGAGACCCAGTACTTC CASSEITSGQETQYF
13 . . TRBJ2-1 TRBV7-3 TGTGCCAGCAGCACTACTAAAGACAATGAGCAGTTCTTC CASSTTKDNEQFF
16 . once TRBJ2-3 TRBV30 TGTGCCTGGATTCCTCGACTAAAAGGAGTCACAGATACGCAGTATTTT CAWIPRLKGVTDTQYF
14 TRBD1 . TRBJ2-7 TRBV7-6 TGTGCCAGCAGCTCCCGGACAGGGGACACCGAGCAGTACTTC CASSSRTGDTEQYF
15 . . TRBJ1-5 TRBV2 TGTGCCAGCAGTGAAGGGGCGGGGAGGAATCAGCCCCAGCATTTT CASSEGAGRNQPQHF
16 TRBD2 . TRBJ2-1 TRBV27 TGTGCCAGCAGTTACACTAGCGGGACCTTTTACAATGAGCAGTTCTTC CASSYTSGTFYNEQFF